This T cell receptor beta chain was captured by sequencing in a study of CD8+ T cells in alopecia areata. Study in general: Among treated patients, oral tofacitinib was administered at 5 to 10 mg twice daily.

Germline trimming cut 4 bases from V and 2 bases from J; bases unmatched to any gene: 15. Looked up from germline, CDR1 is GTSNPN and CDR2 is SVGIG (reference sequence). This CDR3 spans 18 amino acids. Specified treatment: oral pan-JAK inhibitor, 5-10 mg twice daily. Peripheral blood samples and lesional scalp punch biopsies were obtained from alopecia areata patients. RNA, once extracted, was reverse transcribed into cDNA for use as the sequencing template. Sequencing used immunoSEQ multiplex PCR; TCRdb keeps in-frame clones, though not all of them. This sample yields 150,000 or so clones, of which 45% to 60% are seen a single time; 15% belongs to the top ten. Notes on the study in general: Among the top 100, expanded CD8+ clones, as well as scalp clonality, were significantly decreased by tofacitinib.

This clone appeared a single time. Its antigen is unidentified. Sequenced here: CD8+ T cells sorted from blood, sampled at week 4, from a patient treated with tofacitinib. The clonotype originates from a human donor with alopecia areata. V usage is TRBV30 and J usage is TRBJ2-3; 10 bases are a match to TRBD2. CDR3 protein: CAWTTRVSSGGNTDTQYF. DNA for the CDR3: TGTGCCTGGACCACGAGGGTGTCTAGCGGGGGTAACACAGATACGCAGTATTTT.